Below are 10 T cell receptor beta chains sequenced from a single sample in a study of cytomegalovirus exposure and HLA in healthy donors. Vbeta (60) and Jbeta (13) primers were used in the PCR. TCRdb keeps only in-frame clones here, not all; method: immunoSEQ multiplex PCR. The sample records 110,000 or so clones, 74% being singletons. The sequencing input was PBMCs. The source is a woman in her thirties or forties in good health and CMV-seropositive.

With regard to this clone: The same CDR3 can be traced to other DNA sequences in this sample. The V gene is TRBV7-3, the J gene TRBJ1-1; D call uncertain. This CDR3 has 13 residues. The V gene lost 2 bases and the J gene lost 1 base, with 5 bases spanning the gap. Germline CDR1 is SGHTA and CDR2 is FQGTGA. The CDR3 sequence is CASSLLANTEAFF. The CDR3 DNA follows: TGTGCCAGCAGCTTATTGGCGAACACTGAAGCTTTCTTT.

This clone was recorded once. This chain uses TRBV10-2 with TRBJ1-5, with TRBD1 matching 7 bases. There are 12 residues in the CDR3. CDR1 is WSHSY and CDR2 is SAAADI in the germline V gene. Germline trimming cut 10 bases from V and 2 bases from J; bases unmatched to any gene: 2. CDR3 bases: TGCGCCACCGGGACAGGCAATCAGCCCCAGCATTTT. This gives the protein CATGTGNQPQHF.

The chain is built from TRBV5-1 and TRBJ1-4; D remains unclear. This CDR3 is built from 15 residues. Germline assignment: CDR1 SGHRS and CDR2 YFSETQ. Trimming took 2 bases from V and 0 from J, leaving 8 bases between them. The CDR3 sequence is CASSFLGATNEKLFF. CDR3 nucleotides: TGCGCCAGCAGCTTCTTGGGAGCAACTAATGAAAAACTGTTTTTT.

This clone was detected only once. V and J are TRBV30 and TRBJ1-6; 7 bases align to TRBD1. In germline, CDR1 is GTSNPN, CDR2 SVGIG (reference sequence). After removal of 0 bases from V and 10 bases from J, the junction contained 12 bases not matched to a gene. This CDR3 region has 16 residues. CDR3 loop: CAWSVQQGQSGSPLHF. In DNA, the CDR3 is TGTGCCTGGAGTGTACAGCAGGGACAGAGTGGCTCACCCCTCCACTTT.

The V and J genes are TRBV19 and TRBJ2-7, with TRBD1 matching 9 bases. Looked up from germline, CDR1 is LNHDA and CDR2 is SQIVND (reference sequence). The junction had 5 bases not matched to a gene; V was cut back by 3 bases and J by 5 bases. CDR3 size: 14 residues. The CDR3 spells CASSMWTGENEQYF. Here the CDR3 DNA reads TGTGCCAGTAGTATGTGGACAGGGGAGAACGAGCAGTACTTC.

V gene TRBV29-1 combines with J gene TRBJ1-5; the D gene is possibly TRBD1 (6 bases). This CDR3 has 13 amino acids. Germline V gene lookup returns CDR1 SQVTM and CDR2 ANQGSEA. V dropped 7 bases and J dropped 4 bases, with 14 bases sitting between them. CDR3 DNA: TGCAGCGCCGGGACATCTATTAATCAGCCCCAGCATTTT. Translating it yields CSAGTSINQPQHF. Full variable domain (remainder filled in from reference TRBV29-1 and TRBJ1-5): SAVISQKPSRDICQRGTSLTIQCQVDSQVTMMFWYRQQPGQSLTLIATANQGSEATYESGFVIDKFPISRPNLTFSTLTVSNMSPEDSSIYLCSAGTSINQPQHFGDGTRLSIL.

The CDR3 reads CASRYDRYTGELFF. Here the CDR3 DNA reads TGTGCCAGCAGATATGACAGGTACACCGGGGAGCTGTTTTTT. This chain joins TRBV2 and TRBJ2-2; maybe TRBD1 (6 bases). CDR1 and CDR2 (germline): SNHLY, FYNNEI. CDR3 length: 14 residues. V gave up 6 bases and J gave up 3 bases, with 11 bases separating them.

The chain uses TRBV25-1 and TRBJ1-6; perhaps TRBD1 as D (5 bases). CDR1 is MGHDK, CDR2 SYGVNS, per germline. V lost 6 bases to trimming and J lost 8 bases, with 17 bases between them. The CDR3 extends over 15 amino acids. CDR3 in amino acids: CASSDPRVNYSPLHF. The CDR3 DNA reads as TGTGCCAGCAGCGATCCCAGGGTAAACTATTCACCCCTCCACTTT.

The chain joins TRBV15 to TRBJ1-1; 7 nucleotides agree with TRBD1. V gave up 11 bases and J gave up 2 bases; unmatched junction bases: 5. Germline assignment: CDR1 LNHNV and CDR2 YYDKDF (reference sequence). CDR3 length equals 12 residues. The CDR3 reads CASGTANTEAFF. CDR3 DNA: TGTGCCTCGGGGACAGCCAACACTGAAGCTTTCTTT. Using reference TRBV15 and TRBJ1-1 for the parts outside the CDR3, the full variable domain is DAMVIQNPRYQVTQFGKPVTLSCSQTLNHNVMYWYQQKSSQAPKLLFHYYDKDFNNEADTPDNFQSRRPNTSFCFLDIRSPGLGDTAMYLCASGTANTEAFFGQGTRLTVV.

The CDR3 coding sequence is TGTGCCAGCAGCCGTACAGGGTCCCAGCCCCAGCATTTT. Translating it yields CASSRTGSQPQHF. The chain carries TRBV11-3 and TRBJ1-5; perhaps TRBD1 as D (6 bases). CDR1 and CDR2 (germline): SGHNT, YENEEA. V was cut by 5 bases and J by 7 bases, with 12 bases left in between. The CDR3 contains 13 residues. The full variable domain, completed using reference TRBV11-3 and TRBJ1-5, is EAGVVQSPRYKIIEKKQPVAFWCNPISGHNTLYWYLQNLGQGPELLIRYENEEAVDDSQLPKDRFSAERLKGVDSTLKIQPAELGDSAVYLCASSRTGSQPQHFGDGTRLSIL.